These 26 T cell receptor beta chains were all obtained from the same sample, sequenced in a study of blood T cell repertoires in COVID-19. Assay used: immunoSEQ multiplex PCR; TCRdb lists only in-frame clones, some missing. This table holds some 70,000 clones, around 90% found once. The specimen sequenced was peripheral blood. The source is a human donor with active COVID-19. The donor label of this sample is uncertain.

The chain combines TRBV28 with TRBJ2-7, with 9 bases aligning to TRBD1. The germline V gene has CDR1 MDHEN and CDR2 SYDVKM. CDR3 length: 16 amino acids. J lost 0 bases, V lost 1 base, and 4 bases had no gene match. CDR3 coding DNA: TGTGCCAGCAGTTTATCCGGGACAGGGAGCTCCTACGAGCAGTACTTC. It specifies CASSLSGTGSSYEQYF.

This chain connects TRBV6-5 to TRBJ2-3; the match to TRBD1 covers 9 bases. CDR1 MNHEY and CDR2 SVGAGI come from the germline V gene. The trim removed 6 bases at V and 3 bases at J, leaving 7 bases unmatched. This CDR3 comprises 15 residues. The CDR3 DNA reads as TGTGCCAGCAGCCTCCGGGACAGGGCAACAGATACGCAGTATTTT. Protein: CASSLRDRATDTQYF.

V and J are TRBV24-1 and TRBJ2-6; a weak D match, TRBD2 (5 bases). This CDR3 is 16 amino acids long. The germline gives CDR1 KGHDR, CDR2 SFDVKD. The germline V and J ends were trimmed by 4 bases and 0 bases, with 9 bases remaining between them. CDR3 sequence reads: CATSDVGSSGANVLTF. CDR3 DNA: TGTGCCACCAGTGACGTAGGGAGCTCTGGGGCCAACGTCCTGACTTTC.

The chain is built from TRBV5-1 and TRBJ1-1, with TRBD1 matching 7 bases. The V and J ends lost 4 bases and 11 bases, in that order; junction bases with no gene match: 11. The length of the CDR3 is 13 residues. The germline CDR1 and CDR2 sequences are SGHRS and YFSETQ. The CDR3: CASSTLQGNEAFF. The CDR3 coding sequence is TGCGCCAGCAGCACGTTACAGGGGAATGAGGCTTTCTTT. Full variable domain (outside the CDR3, taken from reference TRBV5-1 and TRBJ1-1): KAGVTQTPRYLIKTRGQQVTLSCSPISGHRSVSWYQQTPGQGLQFLFEYFSETQRNKGNFPGRFSGRQFSNSRSEMNVSTLELGDSALYLCASSTLQGNEAFFGQGTRLTVV.

The rearrangement uses TRBV6-2 or TRBV6-3 and TRBJ2-5; 9 bases align to TRBD2. Trimming took 4 bases from V and 2 from J; bases not matched to a gene: 2. Germline V gives CDR1 MNHEY, CDR2 SVGEGT. The CDR3 totals 14 residues. CDR3 in amino acids: CASSWTSAQETQYF. Here the CDR3 DNA reads TGTGCCAGCAGTTGGACTAGCGCACAAGAGACCCAGTACTTC.

This sequence joins TRBV9 and TRBJ1-4; 9 bases are shared with TRBD1. J gave up 8 bases and V 3 bases, and 5 bases lay outside the gene matches. CDR1 SGDLS and CDR2 YYNGEE come from the germline V gene. The CDR3 is 14 amino acids. The CDR3 loop reads CASSGTGGQEKLFF. The CDR3 region has the DNA TGTGCCAGCAGCGGAACAGGGGGCCAAGAAAAACTGTTTTTT.

This chain uses TRBV3-1 (or the pseudogene TRBV3-2) with TRBJ1-3; a possible D gene is TRBD1 (5 bases). CDR1 is LGHDT, CDR2 YNNKEL, per germline (reference sequence). The CDR3 contains 15 residues. V gave up 2 bases and J gave up 6 bases, with 14 bases separating them. The CDR3 DNA is TGTGCCAGCAGCCAAACCCCCAGGGCTACAAACACCATATATTTT. Amino acids: CASSQTPRATNTIYF.

The V call is TRBV12-3 or TRBV12-4, the J call TRBJ2-3; D remains unclear. This CDR3 spans 13 amino acids. The V gene lost 3 bases and the J gene lost 1 base, with 5 bases spanning the gap. The CDR3 bases are TGTGCCAGCAGTTTTCCGGGCACAGATACGCAGTATTTT. Translation gives CASSFPGTDTQYF.

This chain connects TRBV11-3 to TRBJ2-1; 7 bases agree with TRBD1. Germline CDR1 is SGHNT and CDR2 is YENEEA. After removal of 1 base from V and 1 base from J, the junction contained 4 bases not matched to a gene. The length of the CDR3 is 16 residues. This CDR3 is CASSLVQGVSYNEQFF. The CDR3 bases are TGTGCCAGCAGCTTAGTCCAGGGGGTATCCTACAATGAGCAGTTCTTC.

This clone was seen only a few times. This rearrangement joins TRBV7-2 to TRBJ1-2; possible D gene TRBD1, 5 bases. This CDR3 has 16 residues. Trimming shortened V by 5 bases and J by 0 bases, and 16 bases separated the two germline ends. In germline, CDR1 is SGHTA, CDR2 FQGNSA. The CDR3 protein is CASSPQVGTSNYGYTF. DNA for the CDR3: TGTGCCAGCAGCCCGCAGGTGGGGACTTCTAACTATGGCTACACCTTC.

The gene calls are TRBV19 and TRBJ2-1; 11 bases agree with TRBD1. Germline trimming cut 4 bases from V and 6 bases from J; bases unmatched to any gene: 8. CDR3 length: 16 residues. Germline CDR1 and CDR2: LNHDA and SQIVND (reference sequence). CDR3 in amino acids: CASSTGTGGNFNEQFF. In nucleotides, the CDR3 is TGTGCCAGTAGTACGGGGACAGGGGGAAATTTCAATGAGCAGTTCTTC.

This clone was found a few times. The V gene is TRBV27, the J gene TRBJ1-2, with D perhaps TRBD1 (6 bases). Germline V lookup: CDR1 MNHEY, CDR2 SMNVEV (reference sequence). Trimming stripped 7 bases from V and 7 bases from J, with 19 bases between. The CDR3 runs to 14 residues. The CDR3 region has the DNA TGTGCCAGCACCCAAAACTACAGGGCGACTGGCTACACCTTC. Amino acid sequence: CASTQNYRATGYTF.

This clone was detected once. The chain combines TRBV27 with TRBJ1-1; 9 nucleotides align to TRBD1. The CDR3 consists of 16 residues. J lost 1 base, V lost 5 bases, and 8 bases had no gene match. Looked up from germline, CDR1 is MNHEY and CDR2 is SMNVEV (reference sequence). CDR3 sequence reads: CASSLRTGEGNTEAFF. CDR3 sequence (DNA): TGTGCCAGCAGTCTACGGACAGGGGAGGGGAACACTGAAGCTTTCTTT.

The chain employs TRBV28 and TRBJ2-5; D remains unclear. The germline V gene encodes CDR1 MDHEN and CDR2 SYDVKM. Trimming left V 3 bases short and J 1 base short, with 6 bases between. This CDR3 region has 13 residues. CDR3 protein: CASSFPSQETQYF. CDR3 nucleotides: TGTGCCAGCAGTTTCCCCAGCCAAGAGACCCAGTACTTC. Variable domain in full (rest from reference TRBV28 and TRBJ2-5): DVKVTQSSRYLVKRTGEKVFLECVQDMDHENMFWYRQDPGLGLRLIYFSYDVKMKEKGDIPEGYSVSREKKERFSLILESASTNQTSMYLCASSFPSQETQYFGPGTRLLVL.

This clone was counted a few times. This sequence joins TRBV25-1 and TRBJ1-4; 10 bases align to TRBD1. CDR3 length: 14 amino acids. Looked up from germline, CDR1 is MGHDK and CDR2 is SYGVNS. Trimming at V came to 10 bases and at J to 8 bases, leaving 10 bases not matched to a gene. CDR3 in DNA: TGTGCCACCCAACCGGACAGGGGGAGAGAAAAACTGTTTTTT. As protein: CATQPDRGREKLFF.

This chain connects TRBV27 to TRBJ2-2; 15 bases match TRBD2. The trim removed 8 bases at V and 7 bases at J, leaving 14 bases unmatched. The germline V gene encodes CDR1 MNHEY and CDR2 SMNVEV (reference sequence). The CDR3 is 18 residues long. The CDR3 DNA follows: TGTGCCAGCTCCCCGAGGGGGGGACTAGCGGGAGGATACGGGGAGCTGTTTTTT. Translation: CASSPRGGLAGGYGELFF.

The chain has TRBV15 and TRBJ2-3; 9 bases are a match to TRBD1. The CDR3 totals 15 residues. The V gene end was trimmed by 5 bases and the J gene end by 6 bases; junction bases not matched to a gene: 9. Germline values: CDR1 LNHNV, CDR2 YYDKDF (reference sequence). CDR3 residues: CATSGNRGLVDTQYF. CDR3 bases: TGTGCCACCAGCGGCAACAGGGGGCTGGTGGATACGCAGTATTTT.

The V and J genes are TRBV7-2 and TRBJ2-7; 9 positions agree with TRBD1. The germline gives CDR1 SGHTA, CDR2 FQGNSA. The V gene end was trimmed by 5 bases and the J gene end by 5 bases; junction bases not matched to a gene: 10. CDR3 size: 15 residues. CDR3 residues: CASSVRTGAGHEQYF. CDR3 in DNA: TGTGCCAGCAGCGTCAGGACAGGGGCAGGCCACGAGCAGTACTTC.

The chain has TRBV7-2 and TRBJ2-3; 13 nucleotides match TRBD2. Per germline, CDR1 SGHTA and CDR2 FQGNSA. The CDR3 runs to 15 residues. The J segment lost 9 bases and the V segment lost 6 bases, leaving 9 bases of the junction unmatched. In DNA, the CDR3 is TGTGCCAGCAGACTAGGACTAGCGGGAGAGGGGACGCAGTATTTT. Its translation is CASRLGLAGEGTQYF.

The rearrangement uses TRBV7-2 and TRBJ2-5, with 7 bases identical to TRBD2. Looked up from germline, CDR1 is SGHTA and CDR2 is FQGNSA. Trimming took 8 bases from V and 3 from J; bases not matched to a gene: 6. The CDR3 is 13 amino acids. The CDR3 coding sequence is TGTGCCAGCCCCCGGGGAGGGGAAGAGACCCAGTACTTC. Translated, it gives CASPRGGEETQYF. The complete variable domain, with remaining parts taken from reference TRBV7-2 and TRBJ2-5, reads GAGVSQSPSNKVTEKGKDVELRCDPISGHTALYWYRQSLGQGLEFLIYFQGNSAPDKSGLPSDRFSAERTGGSVSTLTIQRTQQEDSAVYLCASPRGGEETQYFGPGTRLLVL.

This chain connects TRBV19 to TRBJ1-5, with TRBD1 matching over 7 bases. V trimming: 7 bases; J trimming: 1 base; junction bases outside the gene matches: 7. Germline CDR1 reads LNHDA; CDR2 reads SQIVND (reference sequence). This CDR3 is 15 amino acids long. CDR3 nucleotide sequence: TGTGCCAGTACTACGACAGGGTCGAGCAATCAGCCCCAGCATTTT. Its translation: CASTTTGSSNQPQHF.

V and J are TRBV18 and TRBJ2-3; 8 bases match TRBD1. CDR1 is KGHSH, CDR2 LQKENI, per germline. J was trimmed by 2 bases and V by 3 bases; bases with no gene match: 4. The CDR3 runs to 15 residues. CDR3 nucleotides: TGTGCCAGCTCACCTGGGACAGGAGTCACAGATACGCAGTATTTT. Its protein product is CASSPGTGVTDTQYF. Full variable domain (outside the CDR3, taken from reference TRBV18 and TRBJ2-3): NAGVMQNPRHLVRRRGQEARLRCSPMKGHSHVYWYRQLPEEGLKFMVYLQKENIIDESGMPKERFSAEFPKEGPSILRIQQVVRGDSAAYFCASSPGTGVTDTQYFGPGTRLTVL.

V and J are TRBV5-1 and TRBJ2-1; 11 bases line up with TRBD2. The CDR3 consists of 16 residues. Germline trimming cut 4 bases from V and 12 bases from J; bases unmatched to any gene: 15. From germline, CDR1 is SGHRS and CDR2 YFSETQ. CDR3 protein: CASSPGTSGPVLGQFF. As DNA, the CDR3 is TGCGCCAGCAGCCCGGGGACTAGCGGACCGGTTCTCGGGCAGTTCTTC.

Notes on this clone: The junction does not match germline at one end; this may be a read error. Other DNA sequences in this sample translate to the same CDR3. This sequence joins TRBV6-5 and TRBJ2-7, with TRBD1 matching over 8 bases. The length of the CDR3 is 14 residues. The germline gives CDR1 MNHEY, CDR2 SVGAGI. As DNA, the CDR3 is TGTGCCAGCAGTTATTCCCGGACAGGGTTCGAGCAGTACTTT. Translated, it gives CASSYSRTGFEQYF.

V usage is TRBV7-9 and J usage is TRBJ2-3; D ambiguous. Germline V lookup: CDR1 SEHNR, CDR2 FQNEAQ (reference sequence). The V end was cut by 3 bases, the J end by 0 bases, with 7 bases between. The length of the CDR3 is 14 residues. The DNA for the CDR3 is TGTGCCAGCAGCTTGGCAGGAAGCACAGATACGCAGTATTTT. Encoded protein: CASSLAGSTDTQYF.

The gene calls are TRBV9 and TRBJ2-7, with 9 bases lining up with TRBD1. V lost 0 bases, J lost 7 bases, and 5 bases stayed unmatched. This CDR3 region has 14 residues. Germline V CDR1 and CDR2: SGDLS, YYNGEE. In DNA, the CDR3 is TGTGCCAGCAGCGTAGGGGACAGGGTGAAAGAGCAGTACTTC. Translating gives CASSVGDRVKEQYF.